This TCR beta chain appears in the sequencing data of a study of T cell changes during pregnancy in multiple sclerosis. Data came from immunoSEQ multiplex PCR; TCRdb stores just in-frame clones and leaves some out. The top ten hold 2.5% of the sample, which has 65,000 to 80,000 clones, 93% seen once. The V and J ends lost 1 base and 0 bases respectively, with 6 bases between them. The CDR3 contains 15 residues. Germline lookup yields CDR1 SGHAT and CDR2 FQNNGV. This clone appeared once. This receptor was identified in a female donor with multiple sclerosis, enrolled in a pregnancy study. The sample in question was peripheral blood, obtained in the second trimester of pregnancy. V and J are TRBV11-2 and TRBJ1-4; D remains unclear. The CDR3 bases are TGTGCCAGCAGCTTAGTGGGAGCAACTAATGAAAAACTGTTTTTT. Protein: CASSLVGATNEKLFF.